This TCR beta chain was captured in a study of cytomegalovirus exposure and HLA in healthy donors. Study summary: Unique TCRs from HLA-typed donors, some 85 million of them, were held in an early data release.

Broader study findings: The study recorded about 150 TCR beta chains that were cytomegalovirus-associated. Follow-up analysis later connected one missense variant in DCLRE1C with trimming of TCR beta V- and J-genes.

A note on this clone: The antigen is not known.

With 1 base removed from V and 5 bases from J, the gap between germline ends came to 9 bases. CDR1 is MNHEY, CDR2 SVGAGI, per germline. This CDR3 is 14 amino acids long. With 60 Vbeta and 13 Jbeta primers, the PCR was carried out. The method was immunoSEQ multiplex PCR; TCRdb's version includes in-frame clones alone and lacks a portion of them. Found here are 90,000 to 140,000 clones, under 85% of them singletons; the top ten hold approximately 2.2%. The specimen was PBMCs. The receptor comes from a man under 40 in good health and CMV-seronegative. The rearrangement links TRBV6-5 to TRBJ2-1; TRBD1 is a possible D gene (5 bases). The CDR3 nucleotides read TGTGCCAGCAGTTACTTAGGACAAGACAATGAGCAGTTCTTC. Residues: CASSYLGQDNEQFF.